This T cell receptor beta chain is drawn from a study of CD8 T cells in ankylosing spondylitis. Findings and caveats of the study: Previously reported in reactive arthritis synovial fluid and blood were some of the motif variants. CD8+ cells made up the disease-linked clones, which were relatively rare in peripheral blood.

Trimming at V came to 6 bases and at J to 10 bases, leaving 12 bases not matched to a gene. The CDR3 runs to 14 residues. Germline loops: CDR1 DFQATT, CDR2 SNEGSKA (reference sequence). Generation of TCR beta libraries employed quantitative 5'-RACE incorporating molecular barcodes. TCRdb fed the 5' RACE reads into MiXCR, producing one record per CDR3 protein. Of 200,000 or so distinct CDR3 sequences listed, 10% to 15% are singletons. This clonotype came up many times. The antigen remains undetermined. Sequenced input: blood, either unsorted or a sorted T cell fraction (not recorded which). V is TRBV20-1 and J is TRBJ1-1, with TRBD1 matching 12 bases. The TCR was taken from a female donor with ankylosing spondylitis or in good health (not recorded which). DNA of the CDR3: TGCAGTGCGGTACATAGCGGGACAGGGGGCTTAGCTTTCTTT. It specifies CSAVHSGTGGLAFF.